This TCR beta chain comes out of a study of blood T cell repertoires in COVID-19. Study at large: Researchers got acute and convalescent COVID-19 samples from the United States, Italy and Spain. Nucleic acid was either cDNA or gDNA, and it came from T cells, B-cell-depleted T cells, or PBMCs.

Authors' processing steps: Nucleated cell number was recorded as an estimate derived from reference gene primer amplification. Produced via immunoSEQ multiplex PCR; TCRdb's table is partial and in-frame only. The V and J calls and the clone size are those of that table, but D and trimming were determined from the DNA. This table holds 58,000 or so clones, 75% to 90% found once. Germline CDR1 reads SGHNT; CDR2 reads YYREEE (reference sequence). This CDR3 region has 15 residues. J was trimmed by 1 base and V by 0 bases; bases with no gene match: 2. V and J are TRBV5-4 and TRBJ2-5; 8 nucleotides align to TRBD1. The source is a woman between 70 and 85 years old with active COVID-19. Sequenced: peripheral blood. This chain's CDR3 is CASSLARGLQETQYF. The CDR3 DNA is TGTGCCAGCAGCTTGGCCAGGGGGCTCCAAGAGACCCAGTACTTC.